What follows describes a single T cell receptor (beta chain). Its antigen remains unidentified. This sample was included in a study of identical twins. Notes on the study in general: When twins shared out-of-frame alpha sequences, those sequences had excess low generation probability.

V shed 5 bases and J 2 bases; nucleotides not matched to a gene: 10. The CDR3 runs to 16 residues. CDR1 is SGHTA, CDR2 FQGTGA, per germline. In TCRdb, the 5' RACE reads were re-called with MiXCR into one record per CDR3 protein. Altogether 500,000 to 550,000 distinct CDR3 sequences are present, 20% to 25% being singletons, with the ten largest covering approximately 0.49%. The data also belong to a second study, concerning yellow fever vaccine responses in identical twins.

The chain joins TRBV7-3 to TRBJ2-3, with 7 nucleotides matching TRBD2. The receptor was derived from a woman younger than 30 in good health. The sequenced material came from CD4+ T cells sorted from blood. The CDR3 nucleotides are TGTGCCAGCAGCCTAAGCGGGAAAGTTACCACAGATACGCAGTATTTT. Translated, it gives CASSLSGKVTTDTQYF.